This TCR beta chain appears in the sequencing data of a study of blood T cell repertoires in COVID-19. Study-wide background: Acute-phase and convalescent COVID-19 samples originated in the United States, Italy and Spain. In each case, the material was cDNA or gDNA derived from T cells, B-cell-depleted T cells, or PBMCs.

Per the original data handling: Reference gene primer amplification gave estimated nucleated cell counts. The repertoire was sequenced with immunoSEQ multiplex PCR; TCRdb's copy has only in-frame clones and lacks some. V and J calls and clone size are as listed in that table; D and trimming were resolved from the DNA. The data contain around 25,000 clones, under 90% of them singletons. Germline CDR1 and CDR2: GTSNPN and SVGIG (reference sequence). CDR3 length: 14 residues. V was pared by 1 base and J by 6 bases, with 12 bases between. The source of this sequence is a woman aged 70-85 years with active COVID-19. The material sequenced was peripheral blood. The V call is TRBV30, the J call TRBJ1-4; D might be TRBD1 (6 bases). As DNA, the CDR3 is TGTGCCTGGAGTGGGCGGACAGTGGATGAAAAACTGTTTTTT. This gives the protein CAWSGRTVDEKLFF.